The 21 T cell receptor beta chains below were found in one sample sequenced in a study of synovial regulatory T cells in juvenile arthritis. Assay used: immunoSEQ multiplex PCR; TCRdb lists only in-frame clones, some missing. The sample table sets out about 10,000 clones. The sequenced sample was Treg cells from blood. Subset noted: remaining (HLA-DR-negative) circulating blood Treg cells. The origin of the receptors is a donor under 30 with juvenile idiopathic arthritis.

This chain links TRBV18 with TRBJ1-2; as DNA is missing, the TRBD1 call by TCRdb cannot be tested. Germline loops: CDR1 KGHSH, CDR2 LQKENI. CDR3 size: 15 residues. DNA is not on record. CDR3 region: CASSLTSRNLYGYTF. The entire variable domain, with the rest obtained from reference TRBV18 and TRBJ1-2, is as follows: NAGVMQNPRHLVRRRGQEARLRCSPMKGHSHVYWYRQLPEEGLKFMVYLQKENIIDESGMPKERFSAEFPKEGPSILRIQQVVRGDSAAYFCASSLTSRNLYGYTFGSGTRLTVV.

The CDR3 sequence is CATSSYTRGPSNEQFF. The chain joins TRBV19 to TRBJ2-1; the TRBD1 assignment by TCRdb is unverifiable without DNA. The length of the CDR3 is 16 residues. DNA was not recorded. Germline loops: CDR1 LNHDA, CDR2 SQIVND (reference sequence).

The chain recombines TRBV6-5 with TRBJ1-5; there is no DNA to check the TCRdb D call of TRBD1. The CDR3 length is 12 residues. No DNA appears here. Germline V gives CDR1 MNHEY, CDR2 SVGAGI. The CDR3 sequence: CASARKGQPQHF.

The rearrangement links TRBV5-1 to TRBJ1-4; TCRdb returns TRBD1, unconfirmable since there is no DNA. Germline V gene lookup returns CDR1 SGHRS and CDR2 YFSETQ. This CDR3 region has 16 residues. Nucleotide data are not available. CDR3 protein: CASTRDRDPTNEKLFF.

The chain uses TRBV6-1 and TRBJ2-1. The germline V gene encodes CDR1 MNHNS and CDR2 SASEGT. CDR3 length: 13 amino acids. A DNA sequence was not provided. CDR3 region: CASLGGSIYEQFF.

This sequence joins TRBV29-1 and TRBJ1-2; TCRdb names TRBD1, which stays unverified in the absence of DNA. There are 12 residues in the CDR3. No DNA was logged. CDR1 is SQVTM, CDR2 ANQGSEA, per germline. CDR3 sequence: CSAQGISYGYTF.

The chain combines TRBV28 with TRBJ1-2. This CDR3 has 11 amino acids. Only the protein is available. Looked up from germline, CDR1 is MDHEN and CDR2 is SYDVKM. The chain's CDR3 is CASSLDYGYTF.

This chain links TRBV2 with TRBJ2-1. This CDR3 has 11 amino acids. DNA for this receptor is not on file. The germline V gene encodes CDR1 SNHLY and CDR2 FYNNEI. The CDR3 reads CASSEEGEQFF. Using reference TRBV2 and TRBJ2-1 for the parts outside the CDR3, the full variable domain is EPEVTQTPSHQVTQMGQEVILRCVPISNHLYFYWYRQILGQKVEFLVSFYNNEISEKSEIFDDQFSVERPDGSNFTLKIRSTKLEDSAMYFCASSEEGEQFFGPGTRLTVL.

The rearrangement uses TRBV7-9 and TRBJ1-5; there is no DNA to check the TCRdb D call of TRBD1. The CDR3 extends over 14 amino acids. No coding sequence is recorded. The germline V gene has CDR1 SEHNR and CDR2 FQNEAQ (reference sequence). The CDR3 here is CASSSDSSNQPQHF.

This clone ranks as medium-sized in terms of frequency. This sequence joins TRBV6-5 and TRBJ1-3; no DNA is available, so the TRBD1 call from TCRdb remains unchecked. The CDR3 covers 15 residues. No DNA accompanies this entry. Germline CDR1 MNHEY, CDR2 SVGAGI. CDR3 amino acids: CASSYDRGSGNTIYF.

The rearrangement uses TRBV5-1 and TRBJ2-2; with no DNA, the TCRdb D assignment of TRBD2 cannot be verified. CDR3 length equals 15 residues. No DNA sequence was recorded. The germline CDR1 and CDR2 sequences are SGHRS and YFSETQ. The CDR3 spells CASTRESGRTGELFF.

The rearrangement uses TRBV5-4 and TRBJ2-5; TCRdb calls TRBD2, which cannot be checked without DNA. CDR1 and CDR2 (germline): SGHNT, YYREEE (reference sequence). CDR3 size: 15 residues. The DNA sequence is not available. The CDR3 protein is CASSSTGRGKETQYF.

This clone is called medium-sized based on its frequency. This rearrangement joins TRBV19 to TRBJ2-3; TCRdb lists TRBD1, though no DNA is available to test this call. Looked up from germline, CDR1 is LNHDA and CDR2 is SQIVND (reference sequence). The CDR3 has 14 residues. The DNA is unrecorded. CDR3 sequence: CASSRQGATDTQYF.

This chain connects TRBV30 to TRBJ1-3; the TRBD1 assignment by TCRdb is unverifiable without DNA. The CDR3 is made up of 17 amino acids. The nucleotide record is missing. Germline V lookup: CDR1 GTSNPN, CDR2 SVGIG (reference sequence). The CDR3 loop reads CAWRRQGQRYTGNTIYF.

V is TRBV28 and J is TRBJ2-4; with no DNA, the TCRdb D assignment of TRBD2 cannot be verified. This CDR3 comprises 17 residues. No DNA has been recorded. Germline loops: CDR1 MDHEN, CDR2 SYDVKM. CDR3 sequence reads: CASSSSGIFLAKNIQYF.

The chain uses TRBV2 and TRBJ2-7. In germline, CDR1 is SNHLY, CDR2 FYNNEI. CDR3 length: 15 residues. The DNA sequence is not available. The CDR3 sequence: CASRTYRALSYEQYF.

The chain recombines TRBV14 with TRBJ2-2; TCRdb proposes TRBD1, but this gene call is untestable without DNA. This CDR3 is 14 amino acids long. No DNA was logged. Per germline, CDR1 SGHDN and CDR2 FVKESK. The CDR3 sequence: CASSPRQGVGELFF.

The genes are TRBV10-3 and TRBJ2-7; with no DNA, the TCRdb D assignment of TRBD2 cannot be verified. Germline CDR1 reads ENHRY; CDR2 reads SYGVKD. The CDR3 runs to 14 residues. Only the protein is available. The CDR3 reads CASQGGLSSYEQYF.

The CDR3 spells CASSLSSRAWDGYTF. The V gene is TRBV5-1, the J gene TRBJ1-2. CDR3 length: 15 residues. DNA was not recorded. Germline V CDR1 and CDR2: SGHRS, YFSETQ.

CDR3 protein: CASSHDLAGEETQYF. This chain joins TRBV7-6 and TRBJ2-5; the D call of TRBD2 rests on TCRdb alone, since no DNA is present to check it. The CDR3 runs 15 residues. The DNA sequence is not available. Germline CDR1 SGHVS, CDR2 FNYEAQ.

The genes are TRBV25-1 and TRBJ2-1; as DNA is missing, the TRBD2 call by TCRdb cannot be tested. The CDR3 runs to 11 residues. No DNA sequence was recorded. Germline values: CDR1 MGHDK, CDR2 SYGVNS. The CDR3 region is CASSELAGQFF.